One sample yielded the 16 T cell receptor beta chains listed below, sequenced in a study of blood T cell repertoires in COVID-19. TCRdb's table, derived via immunoSEQ multiplex PCR, lists solely in-frame clones and lacks some. Here the sample spans 200,000 to 250,000 clones, roughly 84% being singletons. The sample consisted of peripheral blood. All receptors come from a man aged 50 to 59 who had recovered from COVID-19.

V and J are TRBV27 and TRBJ2-1, with 7 bases aligning to TRBD2. V lost 6 bases and J lost 7; bases outside the gene matches: 12. The CDR3 is made up of 15 amino acids. Per the germline V gene, CDR1 is MNHEY and CDR2 is SMNVEV (reference sequence). Here the CDR3 reads CASSSPGKGGNEQFF. The CDR3 DNA sequence: TGTGCCAGCAGCTCCCCGGGGAAGGGAGGGAATGAGCAGTTCTTC.

DNA for the CDR3: TGTGCCAGCAGTTTATTAGGACAGGGAGCTTTCTTT. Protein: CASSLLGQGAFF. This rearrangement joins TRBV28 to TRBJ1-1; 8 bases line up with TRBD1. V gave up 1 base and J gave up 10 bases; unmatched junction bases: 2. The CDR3 consists of 12 residues. The germline V gene has CDR1 MDHEN and CDR2 SYDVKM.

This clone has a single count. The chain links TRBV3-1 (or the pseudogene TRBV3-2) to TRBJ1-1, with 7 bases matching TRBD1. With 4 bases clipped from V and 0 bases from J, the junction kept 5 bases outside the gene matches. Germline CDR1 and CDR2: LGHDT and YNNKEL (reference sequence). The CDR3 covers 15 residues. This chain's CDR3 is CASSRSGQLNTEAFF. In DNA, the CDR3 is TGTGCCAGCAGCCGTTCGGGACAGTTGAACACTGAAGCTTTCTTT.

This chain joins TRBV7-8 and TRBJ2-1; perhaps TRBD2 as D (5 bases). Per the germline V gene, CDR1 is SGHVS and CDR2 is FQNEAQ. Deletions cut 4 bases from V and 8 bases from J, with 24 bases between. This CDR3 is 17 amino acids long. CDR3 DNA: TGTGCCAGCAGCTGGCTGGGAGCTAGGGTCTACATCGATGAGCAGTTCTTC. It is translated as CASSWLGARVYIDEQFF.

This rearrangement joins TRBV28 to TRBJ2-7; the D gene is possibly TRBD2 (5 bases). Germline V lookup: CDR1 MDHEN, CDR2 SYDVKM. The CDR3 sequence is 10 residues long. Trimming took 10 bases from V and 6 from J, leaving 10 bases between them. The CDR3: CATYRGEQYF. For the CDR3, the DNA is TGTGCCACCTACCGGGGCGAGCAGTACTTC.

The chain employs TRBV6-5 and TRBJ1-2; 7 bases map to TRBD1. The V gene end was trimmed by 0 bases and the J gene end by 4 bases; junction bases not matched to a gene: 5. The V gene's germline CDR1 is MNHEY and CDR2 SVGAGI. CDR3 length: 15 amino acids. The CDR3 DNA reads as TGTGCCAGCAGTTACTCGGGACAGATTGGCTATGGCTACACCTTC. It yields the protein CASSYSGQIGYGYTF.

V usage is TRBV6-1 and J usage is TRBJ2-3, with 8 bases lining up with TRBD1. Germline CDR1 is MNHNS and CDR2 is SASEGT. V trimming: 0 bases; J trimming: 9 bases; junction bases outside the gene matches: 8. The CDR3 runs to 15 residues. CDR3 nucleotide sequence: TGTGCCAGCAGTGAAGCATCGGTACAGGGGGGAACGCAGTATTTT. Translated: CASSEASVQGGTQYF.

The gene calls are TRBV7-9 and TRBJ2-1; a weak D match, TRBD2 (6 bases). There are 16 residues in the CDR3. V was pared by 3 bases and J by 4 bases, with 16 bases between. Germline loops: CDR1 SEHNR, CDR2 FQNEAQ (reference sequence). CDR3 coding DNA: TGTGCCAGCAGCTTTCTAACGGGAGTGCAGTACAATGAGCAGTTCTTC. Translation: CASSFLTGVQYNEQFF.

The chain recombines TRBV5-1 with TRBJ1-2, with TRBD1 matching 8 bases. There are 13 residues in the CDR3. Germline V CDR1 and CDR2: SGHRS, YFSETQ. The junction had 4 bases not matched to a gene; V was cut back by 4 bases and J by 5 bases. CDR3 sequence reads: CASSTGQAYGYTF. In nucleotides, the CDR3 is TGCGCCAGCAGCACGGGACAGGCATATGGCTACACCTTC.

This chain uses TRBV4-1 with TRBJ2-2, with 11 positions matching TRBD1. From germline, CDR1 is MGHRA and CDR2 YSYEKL. The CDR3 is 17 amino acids. With 4 bases clipped from V and 4 bases from J, the junction kept 8 bases outside the gene matches. Here the CDR3 reads CASSLLGQGAATGELFF. DNA for the CDR3: TGCGCCAGCAGCCTCCTCGGACAGGGGGCGGCCACCGGGGAGCTGTTTTTT.

The chain carries TRBV3-1 (or the pseudogene TRBV3-2) and TRBJ1-1; a possible D gene is TRBD1 (5 bases). V lost 3 bases to trimming and J lost 0 bases, with 11 bases between them. This CDR3 has 15 amino acids. Germline CDR1 reads LGHDT; CDR2 reads YNNKEL (reference sequence). The CDR3 loop reads CASSHRTTMNTEAFF. For the CDR3, the DNA is TGTGCCAGCAGCCATCGGACAACGATGAACACTGAAGCTTTCTTT.

The CDR3 region has the DNA TGTGCCAGCAATGAGGACAGGGGCTACGAGCAGTACTTC. This gives the protein CASNEDRGYEQYF. The genes are TRBV2 and TRBJ2-7; 9 bases match TRBD1. The germline CDR1 and CDR2 sequences are SNHLY and FYNNEI. The trim removed 7 bases at V and 3 bases at J, leaving 4 bases unmatched. This CDR3 has 13 residues.

CDR3 sequence (DNA): TGTGCCAGCAGCCAAACAGGGGCCCTCCTTAACAATGAGCAGTTCTTC. Residues: CASSQTGALLNNEQFF. J is TRBJ2-1 and V is TRBV3-1 (or the pseudogene TRBV3-2), with TRBD1 matching 7 bases. In germline, CDR1 is LGHDT, CDR2 YNNKEL (reference sequence). V shed 2 bases, J shed 5 bases, and the junction held 9 bases outside the gene matches. The CDR3 spans 16 residues.

Only one count was recorded for this clone. The CDR3 DNA reads as TGTGCCAGCAGCCCATGGACAGGAACTCAGGGTTCACCCCTCCACTTT. Amino acids: CASSPWTGTQGSPLHF. The chain is built from TRBV7-8 and TRBJ1-6; 7 bases match TRBD1. This CDR3 is built from 16 residues. Germline loops: CDR1 SGHVS, CDR2 FQNEAQ. Losses at the gene ends were 5 bases for V and 9 bases for J; bases not matched to a gene: 13.

The J gene is TRBJ1-2, the V gene TRBV5-1, with 9 positions matching TRBD1. The CDR3 covers 14 residues. Germline V gene data show CDR1 as SGHRS and CDR2 as YFSETQ. The V gene end was trimmed by 4 bases and the J gene end by 4 bases; junction bases not matched to a gene: 5. CDR3 residues: CASSPGQGSYGYTF. The DNA of the CDR3 is TGCGCCAGCAGCCCGGGACAGGGAAGCTATGGCTACACCTTC.

This clone has more than one count but fewer than ten. This rearrangement joins TRBV3-1 (or the pseudogene TRBV3-2) to TRBJ2-2, with 8 bases that match TRBD2. The CDR3 extends over 15 amino acids. J was trimmed by 4 bases and V by 2 bases; bases with no gene match: 3. Germline CDR1 reads LGHDT; CDR2 reads YNNKEL (reference sequence). The CDR3 is CASSQLGRVTGELFF. DNA of the CDR3: TGTGCCAGCAGCCAACTCGGGAGGGTCACCGGGGAGCTGTTTTTT.